These 10 T cell receptor beta chains originate from one sample sequenced in a study of beta chain features in type 1 diabetes. Points from the study as a whole: TCRB CDR3s were moderately but significantly shorter in Type 1 diabetes patients in all four CD4+ subsets.

No antigens are known for them. Every isolated RNA sample was fully reverse transcribed, so sequencing captured expressed TCRB transcripts. Using immunoSEQ multiplex PCR, the repertoire was profiled, and TCRdb retains in-frame clones only, with some absent. This table holds about 250,000 clones, about 11% found once. Specimen: naive CD4+ T cells from blood. These receptors were taken from a young man with type 1 diabetes.

The chain joins TRBV27 to TRBJ1-2; tentatively, D is TRBD1 (6 bases). From germline, CDR1 is MNHEY and CDR2 SMNVEV (reference sequence). The V gene lost 6 bases and the J gene lost 7 bases, with 12 bases spanning the gap. This CDR3 is built from 12 residues. The CDR3 loop reads CASRLIGGGYTF. In nucleotides, the CDR3 is TGTGCCAGCAGGCTAATAGGGGGTGGCTACACCTTC.

The V gene is TRBV4-3, the J gene TRBJ2-7; TRBD1 aligns across 11 bases. CDR1 LGHNA and CDR2 YSLEER come from the germline V gene. V lost 4 bases and J lost 6; bases outside the gene matches: 8. The CDR3 is made up of 15 amino acids. The CDR3 DNA reads TGCGCCAGCAGCCCGTGGACAGGGGGCCTGGGCGAGCAGTACTTC. Its protein is CASSPWTGGLGEQYF.

This clone was detected a few times. The genes are TRBV19 and TRBJ1-5, with 7 bases that match TRBD1. Trimming at V came to 10 bases and at J to 4 bases, leaving 7 bases not matched to a gene. Germline V gives CDR1 LNHDA, CDR2 SQIVND (reference sequence). The CDR3 is made up of 13 amino acids. The CDR3 DNA sequence: TGTGCCACTGAGGACAGGCCAAATCAGCCCCAGCATTTT. Translation gives CATEDRPNQPQHF.

The chain recombines TRBV15 with TRBJ2-7; possibly TRBD1 for D (5 bases). Trimming left V 0 bases short and J 1 base short, with 13 bases between. Germline V gives CDR1 LNHNV, CDR2 YYDKDF (reference sequence). The CDR3 runs to 16 residues. The CDR3 reads CATSRDRWQGSYEQYF. CDR3 in DNA: TGTGCCACCAGCAGAGATCGTTGGCAGGGATCCTACGAGCAGTACTTC. The variable domain in full, with the rest retrieved from reference TRBV15 and TRBJ2-7, is DAMVIQNPRYQVTQFGKPVTLSCSQTLNHNVMYWYQQKSSQAPKLLFHYYDKDFNNEADTPDNFQSRRPNTSFCFLDIRSPGLGDTAMYLCATSRDRWQGSYEQYFGPGTRLTVT.

This clone has just a few counts. This chain joins TRBV11-2 and TRBJ1-5; 7 bases agree with TRBD1. Germline CDR1 reads SGHAT; CDR2 reads FQNNGV. V dropped 3 bases and J dropped 6; count of bases not matched to a gene: 11. This CDR3 has 16 amino acids. This chain's CDR3 is CASSFAGAGGTQPQHF. The CDR3 nucleotides are TGTGCCAGCAGCTTTGCCGGGGCAGGGGGGACTCAGCCCCAGCATTTT.

This clone was detected a few times. V usage is TRBV2 and J usage is TRBJ2-4; D is unclear. CDR1 and CDR2 (germline): SNHLY, FYNNEI. Trimming removed 6 bases from V and 0 bases from J, with 12 bases in between. CDR3 size: 15 residues. The DNA of the CDR3 is TGTGCCAGCAGAACCGAACTACTAGCCAAAAACATTCAGTACTTC. Amino acid sequence: CASRTELLAKNIQYF.

This clone was detected a few times. This chain joins TRBV5-1 and TRBJ2-1; 7 bases align to TRBD1. The germline V gene has CDR1 SGHRS and CDR2 YFSETQ. The V segment lost 4 bases and the J segment 2 bases; nucleotides outside the gene matches: 9. This CDR3 has 16 amino acids. The CDR3 protein is CASSPHTGVPYNEQFF. The CDR3 DNA sequence: TGCGCCAGCAGCCCGCATACAGGGGTGCCCTACAATGAGCAGTTCTTC.

This clone was observed a handful of times. The chain couples TRBV9 to TRBJ2-5; weak D call: TRBD2 (7 bases). The CDR3 is made up of 15 amino acids. V was trimmed by 3 bases and J by 5 bases, leaving 17 bases between them. The germline CDR1 and CDR2 sequences are SGDLS and YYNGEE. The CDR3 DNA sequence: TGTGCCAGCAGCGGGAGAAGGGGGGGCAGCGAGACCCAGTACTTC. Its translation is CASSGRRGGSETQYF. The full variable domain, completed using reference TRBV9 and TRBJ2-5, is DSGVTQTPKHLITATGQRVTLRCSPRSGDLSVYWYQQSLDQGLQFLIQYYNGEERAKGNILERFSAQQFPDLHSELNLSSLELGDSALYFCASSGRRGGSETQYFGPGTRLLVL.

The V call is TRBV19, the J call TRBJ2-7, with a tentative D call TRBD1 (5 bases). The CDR3 is 15 residues long. V was clipped by 3 bases and J by 3 bases, with 15 bases between them. Germline loops: CDR1 LNHDA, CDR2 SQIVND (reference sequence). The CDR3 nucleotides are TGTGCCAGTAGTATTGGGGCTACGCCTCTCTACGAGCAGTACTTC. Translation: CASSIGATPLYEQYF. Full variable domain (remainder filled in from reference TRBV19 and TRBJ2-7): DGGITQSPKYLFRKEGQNVTLSCEQNLNHDAMYWYRQDPGQGLRLIYYSQIVNDFQKGDIAEGYSVSREKKESFPLTVTSAQKNPTAFYLCASSIGATPLYEQYFGPGTRLTVT.

The table lists this clone with a few counts. The CDR3 nucleotides read TGTGCCAGCAGCGCCGGGACAGGGTATGGCTACACCTTC. This gives the protein CASSAGTGYGYTF. V is TRBV5-4 and J is TRBJ1-2; 9 bases fit TRBD1. Germline V gene data show CDR1 as SGHNT and CDR2 as YYREEE (reference sequence). V lost 4 bases and J lost 5; bases outside the gene matches: 3. This CDR3 is built from 13 residues. The full variable domain, completed using reference TRBV5-4 and TRBJ1-2, is ETGVTQSPTHLIKTRGQQVTLRCSSQSGHNTVSWYQQALGQGPQFIFQYYREEENGRGNFPPRFSGLQFPNYSSELNVNALELDDSALYLCASSAGTGYGYTFGSGTRLTVV.